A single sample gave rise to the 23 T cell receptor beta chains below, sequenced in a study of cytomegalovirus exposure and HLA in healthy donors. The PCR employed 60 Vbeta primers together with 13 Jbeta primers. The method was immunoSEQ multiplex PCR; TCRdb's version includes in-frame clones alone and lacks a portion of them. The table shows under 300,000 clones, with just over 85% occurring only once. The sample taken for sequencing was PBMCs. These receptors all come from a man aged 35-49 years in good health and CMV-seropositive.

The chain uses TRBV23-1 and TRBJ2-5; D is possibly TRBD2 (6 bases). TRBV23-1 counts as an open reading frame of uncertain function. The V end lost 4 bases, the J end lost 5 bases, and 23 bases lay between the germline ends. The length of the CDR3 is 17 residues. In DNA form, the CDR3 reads TGCGCCAGCAGTCTCTTCCGACCCGGAGGGAGTAGGGAGACCCAGTACTTC. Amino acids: CASSLFRPGGSRETQYF.

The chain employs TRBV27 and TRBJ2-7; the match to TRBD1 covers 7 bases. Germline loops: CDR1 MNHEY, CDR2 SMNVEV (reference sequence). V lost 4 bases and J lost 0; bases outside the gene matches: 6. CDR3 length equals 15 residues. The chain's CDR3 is CASSSTGAYSYEQYF. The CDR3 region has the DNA TGTGCCAGCAGTTCAACAGGGGCCTACTCCTACGAGCAGTACTTC.

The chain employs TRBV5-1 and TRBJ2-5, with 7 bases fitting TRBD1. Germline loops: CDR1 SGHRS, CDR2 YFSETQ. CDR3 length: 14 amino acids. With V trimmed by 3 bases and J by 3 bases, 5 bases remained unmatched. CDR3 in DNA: TGCGCCAGCAGCTCTACAGGGGTCAAAGAGACCCAGTACTTC. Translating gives CASSSTGVKETQYF.

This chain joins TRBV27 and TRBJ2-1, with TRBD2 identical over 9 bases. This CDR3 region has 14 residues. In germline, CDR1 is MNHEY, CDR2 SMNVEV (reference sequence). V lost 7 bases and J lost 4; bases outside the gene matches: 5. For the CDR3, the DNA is TGTGCCAGCAACCTAGCGGGGCAATACAATGAGCAGTTCTTC. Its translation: CASNLAGQYNEQFF.

The CDR3 loop is CASSKGGFWGSGRPYEQYF. The CDR3 DNA reads as TGTGCCAGCAGCAAAGGAGGTTTCTGGGGTAGCGGGAGACCCTACGAGCAGTACTTC. The chain carries TRBV21-1 and TRBJ2-7; the tabulated D call, TRBD2, remains unverified against the DNA. TRBV21-1 corresponds to a pseudogene. This CDR3 is 19 amino acids long.

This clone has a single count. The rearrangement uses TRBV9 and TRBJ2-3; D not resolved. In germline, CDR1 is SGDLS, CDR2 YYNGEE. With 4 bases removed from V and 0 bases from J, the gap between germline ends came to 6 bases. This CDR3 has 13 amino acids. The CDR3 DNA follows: TGTGCCAGCAGCCTTTTTAGCACAGATACGCAGTATTTT. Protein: CASSLFSTDTQYF.

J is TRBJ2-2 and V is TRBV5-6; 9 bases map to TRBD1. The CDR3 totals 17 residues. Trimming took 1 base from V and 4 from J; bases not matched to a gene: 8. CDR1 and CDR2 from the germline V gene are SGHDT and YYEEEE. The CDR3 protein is CASSLLAGTGITGELFF. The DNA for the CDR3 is TGTGCCAGCAGCTTGCTAGCCGGGACAGGGATCACCGGGGAGCTGTTTTTT.

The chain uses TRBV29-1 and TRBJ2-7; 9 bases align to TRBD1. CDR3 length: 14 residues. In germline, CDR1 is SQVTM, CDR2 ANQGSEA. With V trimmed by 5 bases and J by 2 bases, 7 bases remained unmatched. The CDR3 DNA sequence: TGCAGCGTTCTGGGACAGGGTCCGGCCTACGAGCAGTACTTC. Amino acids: CSVLGQGPAYEQYF.

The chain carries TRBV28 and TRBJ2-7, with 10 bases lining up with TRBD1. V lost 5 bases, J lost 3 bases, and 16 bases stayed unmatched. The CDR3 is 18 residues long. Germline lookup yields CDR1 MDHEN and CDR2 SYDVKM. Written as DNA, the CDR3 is TGTGCCAGCAGTACCCCGGGACAGGGGACTAGAGGGAACTACGAGCAGTACTTC. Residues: CASSTPGQGTRGNYEQYF.

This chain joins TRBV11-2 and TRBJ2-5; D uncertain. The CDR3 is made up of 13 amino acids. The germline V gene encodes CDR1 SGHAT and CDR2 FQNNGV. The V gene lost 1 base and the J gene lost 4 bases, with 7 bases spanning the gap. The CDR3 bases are TGTGCCAGCAGCTTAGGTCGAGGAGAGACCCAGTACTTC. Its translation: CASSLGRGETQYF.

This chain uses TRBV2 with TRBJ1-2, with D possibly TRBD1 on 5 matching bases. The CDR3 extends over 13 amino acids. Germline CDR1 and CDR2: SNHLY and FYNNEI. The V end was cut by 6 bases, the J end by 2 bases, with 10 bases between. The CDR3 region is CASRGTENYGYTF. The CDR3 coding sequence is TGTGCCAGCAGGGGGACTGAAAACTATGGCTACACCTTC.

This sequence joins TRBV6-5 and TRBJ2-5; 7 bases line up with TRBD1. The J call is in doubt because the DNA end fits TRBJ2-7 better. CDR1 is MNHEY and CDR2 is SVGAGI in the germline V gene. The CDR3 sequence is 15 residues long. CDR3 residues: CASSPDRAPSYEQYF. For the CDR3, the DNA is TGTGCCAGCAGCCCCGACAGGGCCCCCTCCTACGAGCAGTACTTC.

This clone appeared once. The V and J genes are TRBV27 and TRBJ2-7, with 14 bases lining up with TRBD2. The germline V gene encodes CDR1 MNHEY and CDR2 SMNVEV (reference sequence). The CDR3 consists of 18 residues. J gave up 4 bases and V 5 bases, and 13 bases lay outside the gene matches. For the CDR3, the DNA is TGTGCCAGCAGTCTGTCACCGGGACTAGCGGGAGTTGTATACGAGCAGTACTTC. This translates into CASSLSPGLAGVVYEQYF.

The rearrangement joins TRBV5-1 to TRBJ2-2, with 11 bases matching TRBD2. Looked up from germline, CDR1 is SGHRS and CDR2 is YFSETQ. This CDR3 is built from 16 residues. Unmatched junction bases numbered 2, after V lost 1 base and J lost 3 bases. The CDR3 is CASSLLAGGHTGELFF. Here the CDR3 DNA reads TGCGCCAGCAGCTTGCTAGCGGGAGGTCACACCGGGGAGCTGTTTTTT.

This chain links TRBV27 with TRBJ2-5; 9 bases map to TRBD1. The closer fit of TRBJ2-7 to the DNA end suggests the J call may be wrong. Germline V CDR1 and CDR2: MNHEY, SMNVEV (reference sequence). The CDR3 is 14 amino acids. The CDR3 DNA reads TGTGCCAGCAGGCAACAGGGGGCAAACTACGAGCAGTACTTC. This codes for CASRQQGANYEQYF.

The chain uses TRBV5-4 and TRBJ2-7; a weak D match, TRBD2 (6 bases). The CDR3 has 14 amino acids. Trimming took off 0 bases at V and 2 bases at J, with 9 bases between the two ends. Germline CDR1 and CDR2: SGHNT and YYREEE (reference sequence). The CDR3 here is CASSLARGTYEQYF. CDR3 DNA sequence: TGTGCCAGCAGCTTGGCCCGGGGGACCTACGAGCAGTACTTC.

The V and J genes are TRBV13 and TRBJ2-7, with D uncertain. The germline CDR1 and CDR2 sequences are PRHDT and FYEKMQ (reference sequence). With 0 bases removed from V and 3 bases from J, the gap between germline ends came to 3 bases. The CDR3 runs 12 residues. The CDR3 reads CASSLGRYEQYF. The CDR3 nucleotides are TGTGCCAGCAGCTTAGGCCGCTACGAGCAGTACTTC.

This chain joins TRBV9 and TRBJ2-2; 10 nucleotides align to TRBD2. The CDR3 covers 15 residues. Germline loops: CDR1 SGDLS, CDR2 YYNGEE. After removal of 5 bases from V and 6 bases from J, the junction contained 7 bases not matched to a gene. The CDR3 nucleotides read TGTGCCAGCAGTGCTAGCGGGAGTTTCCCCGGGGAGCTGTTTTTT. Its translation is CASSASGSFPGELFF.

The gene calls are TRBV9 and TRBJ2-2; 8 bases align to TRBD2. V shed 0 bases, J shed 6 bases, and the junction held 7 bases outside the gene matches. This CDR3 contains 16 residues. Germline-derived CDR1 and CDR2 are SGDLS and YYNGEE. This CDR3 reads CASSVVSSGSAGELFF. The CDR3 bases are TGTGCCAGCAGCGTAGTCTCTAGCGGGTCCGCCGGGGAGCTGTTTTTT. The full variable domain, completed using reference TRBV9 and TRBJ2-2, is DSGVTQTPKHLITATGQRVTLRCSPRSGDLSVYWYQQSLDQGLQFLIQYYNGEERAKGNILERFSAQQFPDLHSELNLSSLELGDSALYFCASSVVSSGSAGELFFGEGSRLTVL.

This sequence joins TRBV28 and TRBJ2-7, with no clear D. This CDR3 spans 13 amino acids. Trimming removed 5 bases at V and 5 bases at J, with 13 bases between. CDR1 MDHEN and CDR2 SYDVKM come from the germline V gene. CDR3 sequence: CASSPSSKNEQYF. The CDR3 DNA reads TGTGCCAGCAGTCCCTCTTCTAAGAACGAGCAGTACTTC. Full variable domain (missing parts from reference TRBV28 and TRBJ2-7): DVKVTQSSRYLVKRTGEKVFLECVQDMDHENMFWYRQDPGLGLRLIYFSYDVKMKEKGDIPEGYSVSREKKERFSLILESASTNQTSMYLCASSPSSKNEQYFGPGTRLTVT.

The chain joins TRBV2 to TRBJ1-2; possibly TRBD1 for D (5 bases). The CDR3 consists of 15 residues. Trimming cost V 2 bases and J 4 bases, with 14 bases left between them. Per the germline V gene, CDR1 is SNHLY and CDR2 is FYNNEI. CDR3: CASSETGRQTYGYTF. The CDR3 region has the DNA TGTGCCAGCAGTGAAACTGGAAGACAGACCTATGGCTACACCTTC.

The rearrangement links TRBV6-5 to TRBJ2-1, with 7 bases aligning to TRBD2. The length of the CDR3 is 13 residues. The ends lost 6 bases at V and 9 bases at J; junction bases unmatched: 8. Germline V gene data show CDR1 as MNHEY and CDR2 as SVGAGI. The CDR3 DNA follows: TGTGCCAGCAGATCGACTAGCATGGGTGAGCAGTTCTTC. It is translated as CASRSTSMGEQFF.

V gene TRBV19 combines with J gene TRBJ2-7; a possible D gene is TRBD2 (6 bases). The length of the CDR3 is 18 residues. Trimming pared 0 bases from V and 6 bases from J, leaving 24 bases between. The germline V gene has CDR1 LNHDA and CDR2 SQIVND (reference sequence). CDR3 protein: CASSIDNRRTRGGTEQYF. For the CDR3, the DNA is TGTGCCAGTAGTATAGATAACAGGCGGACTCGAGGCGGGACCGAGCAGTACTTC.